In its sample, the clone carrying this TCR beta chain was seen a few times. Its antigen remains unidentified. TCRdb used MiXCR to reprocess the reads, holding one entry per CDR3 protein. This table has about 110,000 distinct CDR3 sequences, around 30% appearing once. This entry is derived from a study of T cell repertoires in cytomegalovirus infection. Study overall: Newly reported HLA-C-restricted and thoroughly characterized HLA-B-restricted CMV epitopes were employed. Shared public TCR beta signatures pointed to both CMV infection and a matching HLA type. Findings of the study overall: In two of eight donors, the top clonotype was HLA-C-restricted CMV-specific.

The CDR3 extends over 14 amino acids. From germline, CDR1 is LNHNV and CDR2 YYDKDF (reference sequence). V lost 0 bases, J lost 2 bases, and 6 bases lay in between. V gene TRBV15 combines with J gene TRBJ2-3; D gene unclear. Here the sequenced sample was CD8+ T cells from cultured PBMCs, taken from culture after CMV antigen stimulation. The receptor was derived from a human donor in good health (CMV status not recorded). Some clones in this sample may be carry-over from other donors' samples. CDR3 amino acids: CATSREGTTDTQYF. The CDR3 nucleotides read TGTGCCACCAGCAGAGAGGGCACCACAGATACGCAGTATTTT. The complete variable domain, with remaining parts taken from reference TRBV15 and TRBJ2-3, reads DAMVIQNPRYQVTQFGKPVTLSCSQTLNHNVMYWYQQKSSQAPKLLFHYYDKDFNNEADTPDNFQSRRPNTSFCFLDIRSPGLGDTAMYLCATSREGTTDTQYFGPGTRLTVL.